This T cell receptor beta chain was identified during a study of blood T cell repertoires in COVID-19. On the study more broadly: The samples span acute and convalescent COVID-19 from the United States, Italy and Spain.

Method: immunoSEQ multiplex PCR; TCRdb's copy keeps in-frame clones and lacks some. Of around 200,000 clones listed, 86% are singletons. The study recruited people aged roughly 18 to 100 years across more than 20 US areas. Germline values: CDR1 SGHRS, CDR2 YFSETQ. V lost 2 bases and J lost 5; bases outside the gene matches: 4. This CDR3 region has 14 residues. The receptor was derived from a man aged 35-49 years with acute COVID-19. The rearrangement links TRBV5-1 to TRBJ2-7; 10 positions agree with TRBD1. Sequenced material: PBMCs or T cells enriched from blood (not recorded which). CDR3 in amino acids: CASSFRQGADEQYF. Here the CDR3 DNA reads TGCGCCAGCAGCTTTAGACAGGGGGCAGACGAGCAGTACTTC.